These 8 T cell receptor beta chains share one sample of origin, sequenced in a study of chemoradiotherapy in HPV16-positive cancers. This table comes from immunoSEQ multiplex PCR, and its TCRdb copy is limited to in-frame clones, with some not included. There are 2,500 to 3,500 clones in the sample; roughly two thirds occur only once, and approximately 15% lies in the top ten. This sample was taken from a patient who underwent chemoradiotherapy. Receptors were obtained from a human donor with HPV-associated anogenital cancer.

The chain joins TRBV5-6 to TRBJ2-1; D might be TRBD2 (5 bases). The germline V and J ends were trimmed by 1 base and 9 bases, with 11 bases remaining between them. Per germline, CDR1 SGHDT and CDR2 YYEEEE. CDR3 length: 13 residues. The CDR3 region is CASSLREGLEQFF. CDR3 in DNA: TGTGCCAGCAGCTTGCGCGAGGGCCTTGAGCAGTTCTTC. Full variable domain (missing parts from reference TRBV5-6 and TRBJ2-1): DAGVTQSPTHLIKTRGQQVTLRCSPKSGHDTVSWYQQALGQGPQFIFQYYEEEERQRGNFPDRFSGHQFPNYSSELNVNALLLGDSALYLCASSLREGLEQFFGPGTRLTVL.

This clone appeared a few times. V usage is TRBV5-4 and J usage is TRBJ2-7; D perhaps matches TRBD1 (5 bases). The germline CDR1 and CDR2 sequences are SGHNT and YYREEE (reference sequence). The ends were cut back, 0 bases at V and 12 bases at J, with 10 bases in the middle. There are 11 residues in the CDR3. The CDR3 coding sequence is TGTGCCAGCAGCTTGGTTCAGGGCGGGTACGTC. Translation gives CASSLVQGGYV.

V and J are TRBV6-7 and TRBJ1-3; maybe TRBD1 (6 bases). TRBV6-7 is an ORF for which the function is uncertain. The CDR3 runs 16 residues. The V end lost 7 bases, the J end lost 3 bases, and 19 bases lay between the germline ends. CDR3 residues: CASNHTGSLIGNTIYF. In DNA, the CDR3 is TGTGCCAGCAACCACACAGGGTCCCTAATTGGAAACACCATATATTTT.

The sample holds a few counts of this clone. V usage is TRBV5-1 and J usage is TRBJ2-5; the D gene is possibly TRBD2 (5 bases). V dropped 0 bases and J dropped 2 bases, with 8 bases sitting between them. This CDR3 contains 14 residues. In germline, CDR1 is SGHRS, CDR2 YFSETQ. This CDR3 reads CASSLGAGQETQYF. The CDR3 DNA is TGCGCCAGCAGCTTGGGTGCGGGTCAAGAGACCCAGTACTTC.

The chain combines TRBV11-2 with TRBJ1-3; D may be TRBD1 (5 bases). V was clipped by 1 base and J by 3 bases, with 10 bases between them. In germline, CDR1 is SGHAT, CDR2 FQNNGV. There are 15 residues in the CDR3. The CDR3 reads CASSLVWGFGNTIYF. Here the CDR3 DNA reads TGTGCCAGCAGCTTAGTCTGGGGGTTTGGAAACACCATATATTTT.

Here the CDR3 DNA reads TGTGCCAGCAGCTCGGGGGACAATGAGCAGTTCTTC. It specifies CASSSGDNEQFF. The V gene is TRBV13, the J gene TRBJ2-1, with D possibly TRBD2 on 6 matching bases. The CDR3 extends over 12 amino acids. Germline V gives CDR1 PRHDT, CDR2 FYEKMQ (reference sequence). V lost 4 bases and J 5 bases, leaving 6 bases between the germline ends.

For this clone: Within the sample, other DNA sequences also encode this same CDR3. The chain couples TRBV5-1 to TRBJ2-7; D ambiguous. The germline CDR1 and CDR2 sequences are SGHRS and YFSETQ. V gave up 2 bases and J gave up 6 bases, with 12 bases separating them. This CDR3 contains 13 residues. Here the CDR3 DNA reads TGCGCCAGCAGCTTCCCGGGTTCGGGCGAGCAGTACTTC. It encodes CASSFPGSGEQYF.

This clone has just a few counts. The chain is built from TRBV7-3 and TRBJ2-3, with D possibly TRBD2 on 6 matching bases. The CDR3 consists of 15 residues. Trimming removed 2 bases from V and 2 bases from J, with 11 bases in between. Germline values: CDR1 SGHTA, CDR2 FQGTGA. CDR3 in DNA: TGTGCCAGCAGCTTAGAGGCGGGACCCACAGATACGCAGTATTTT. It is translated as CASSLEAGPTDTQYF.